This T cell receptor beta chain originates from a study of T cells after yellow fever vaccination. TCRdb redid the calling of the 5' RACE reads with MiXCR, one entry per CDR3 protein. The sample consists of approximately 610,000 distinct CDR3 sequences, around 17% of them appearing once. This clonotype was counted only a few times. Its target is not known. Regarding the study as a whole: Highly abundant clonotypes carried over from the bulk population could end up in FACS-sorted repertoires as contaminants.

The sample consisted of PBMCs, taken 5 days after the first yellow fever vaccination. The sequence came from a man aged 18 to 30 who received the YFV17D yellow fever vaccine.

The CDR3 here is CASSLYASNEKLFF. The CDR3, as DNA: TGTGCCAGCAGCTTATACGCCAGCAATGAAAAACTGTTTTTT. The chain links TRBV7-2 to TRBJ1-4; D not resolved. This CDR3 has 14 residues. The V and J ends lost 2 bases and 5 bases respectively, with 9 bases between them. Germline assignment: CDR1 SGHTA and CDR2 FQGNSA.